This T cell receptor (beta chain) emerged from a study of identifying expanded T cells in peripheral blood. In germline, CDR1 is SGHRS, CDR2 YFSETQ. V lost 6 bases and J 1 base, leaving 4 bases between the germline ends. The CDR3 is made up of 12 amino acids. Findings and limits, study-wide: Differentially abundant clones: 0.95 to 1.5 between replicates, around 17 at roughly 13 days, approximately 18 at four. Variance in clone template counts between approximately 2-week samples significantly increased with total template count across all healthy donors.

Remarks on this clone: As yet, its antigen is unknown.

Only in-frame clones appear in the TCRdb table, and some are missing; sequencing was by immunoSEQ multiplex PCR. The sample holds tens of thousands of clones, about 85% seen once. Healthy donors had no documented immune events, such as infections, while sampled. The sample consisted of blood. The source is a person aged 18 to 75 in good health. The rearrangement uses TRBV5-1 and TRBJ2-2, with D hard to call. The CDR3 spells CASNGNTGELFF. CDR3 in DNA: TGCGCCAGCAATGGGAACACCGGGGAGCTGTTTTTT.